Shown below are 21 T cell receptor beta chains from a single sample sequenced in a study of blood T cell repertoires in COVID-19. Assay: immunoSEQ multiplex PCR; the TCRdb copy retains only in-frame clones and omits some. The table lists a few hundred thousand clones, over 75% of them singletons. Sequencing was performed on PBMCs or T cells enriched from blood (not recorded which). Receptor source: a woman in her 30s who had recovered from COVID-19.

The V gene is TRBV7-2, the J gene TRBJ2-1, with TRBD1 matching over 9 bases. With V trimmed by 5 bases and J by 7 bases, 9 bases remained unmatched. Germline loops: CDR1 SGHTA, CDR2 FQGNSA. The CDR3 runs to 15 residues. The CDR3 DNA sequence: TGTGCCAGCAGCACCAACAGGGGGCTTTGGAATGAGCAGTTCTTC. Residues: CASSTNRGLWNEQFF.

The J gene is TRBJ2-3, the V gene TRBV30, with 9 bases fitting TRBD2. Trimming at V came to 2 bases and at J to 0 bases, leaving 3 bases not matched to a gene. This CDR3 spans 15 amino acids. CDR1 is GTSNPN and CDR2 is SVGIG in the germline V gene (reference sequence). CDR3 sequence (DNA): TGTGCCTGGAGTTTAGCGGGGGTAAGCACAGATACGCAGTATTTT. Translation: CAWSLAGVSTDTQYF.

This clone has a handful of counts. V is TRBV6-5 and J is TRBJ1-4, with D perhaps TRBD1 (6 bases). Germline CDR1 is MNHEY and CDR2 is SVGAGI. The CDR3 spans 14 residues. V dropped 6 bases and J dropped 5 bases, with 13 bases sitting between them. CDR3 region: CASRIGGANEKLFF. The CDR3 DNA reads as TGTGCCAGCAGAATAGGGGGGGCAAATGAAAAACTGTTTTTT.

This chain connects TRBV15 to TRBJ2-1; 9 bases match TRBD1. The CDR3 is 15 amino acids. The germline V gene has CDR1 LNHNV and CDR2 YYDKDF (reference sequence). Trimming took 1 base from V and 8 from J; bases not matched to a gene: 6. The CDR3 coding sequence is TGTGCCACCAGCAGAGTAACAGGGGGCAAGGATGAGCAGTTCTTC. Amino acid sequence: CATSRVTGGKDEQFF.

The chain uses TRBV2 and TRBJ2-1; 13 bases map to TRBD2. The V and J ends lost 6 bases and 10 bases, in that order; junction bases with no gene match: 9. CDR3 length: 15 residues. Germline V gene data show CDR1 as SNHLY and CDR2 as FYNNEI. DNA for the CDR3: TGTGCCAGCAGGGGGGGGACTAGCGGGAAAGAGGAGCAGTTCTTC. This codes for CASRGGTSGKEEQFF.

This clone was seen just once. Here the CDR3 reads CASSSTGTVLGELFF. CDR3 nucleotides: TGTGCCAGCAGCTCGACAGGGACGGTCCTCGGGGAGCTGTTTTTT. V and J are TRBV11-3 and TRBJ2-2; 7 bases fit TRBD1. CDR1 and CDR2 from the germline V gene are SGHNT and YENEEA. This CDR3 comprises 15 residues. The J segment lost 7 bases and the V segment lost 4 bases, leaving 9 bases of the junction unmatched.

This clone showed up just once. The rearrangement links TRBV11-2 to TRBJ1-2, with 7 bases aligning to TRBD1. Trimming removed 5 bases from V and 1 base from J; junction bases left unmatched: 19. Germline CDR1 SGHAT, CDR2 FQNNGV. CDR3 size: 19 residues. The CDR3 bases are TGTGCCAGCAGCAGCCCTAACCGGGACAGCCAAATTCTTAACTATGGCTACACCTTC. It is translated as CASSSPNRDSQILNYGYTF.

The CDR3 reads CASSETLKETQYF. CDR3 sequence (DNA): TGTGCCAGCAGTGAAACTTTAAAAGAGACCCAGTACTTC. The chain has TRBV2 and TRBJ2-5; D remains unclear. The germline V gene encodes CDR1 SNHLY and CDR2 FYNNEI. The CDR3 sequence is 13 residues long. V was clipped by 2 bases and J by 3 bases, with 7 bases between them.

V is TRBV19 and J is TRBJ2-1; 11 positions agree with TRBD2. Germline values: CDR1 LNHDA, CDR2 SQIVND (reference sequence). The V gene end was trimmed by 5 bases and the J gene end by 6 bases; junction bases not matched to a gene: 3. The CDR3 is 14 amino acids. CDR3 in DNA: TGTGCCAGTAGTTCCCTAGCGGGAGGCAATGAGCAGTTCTTC. This gives the protein CASSSLAGGNEQFF.

The gene calls are TRBV4-1 and TRBJ2-4, with 9 bases matching TRBD2. The CDR3 is 19 residues long. In germline, CDR1 is MGHRA, CDR2 YSYEKL. The J segment lost 0 bases and the V segment lost 1 base, leaving 10 bases of the junction unmatched. CDR3 bases: TGCGCCAGCAGCCAAGCGCCTAGCGGGATTGTTCTAGCCAAAAACATTCAGTACTTC. It is translated as CASSQAPSGIVLAKNIQYF.

The V call is TRBV28, the J call TRBJ2-7, with 10 bases matching TRBD1. CDR1 MDHEN and CDR2 SYDVKM come from the germline V gene. The CDR3 runs to 15 residues. V lost 4 bases to trimming and J lost 7 bases; unmatched junction nucleotides: 10. CDR3 residues: CASSSRQGAPWEQYF. Written as DNA, the CDR3 is TGTGCCAGCAGTTCAAGACAGGGGGCCCCTTGGGAGCAGTACTTC. Complete variable domain (other parts from reference TRBV28 and TRBJ2-7): DVKVTQSSRYLVKRTGEKVFLECVQDMDHENMFWYRQDPGLGLRLIYFSYDVKMKEKGDIPEGYSVSREKKERFSLILESASTNQTSMYLCASSSRQGAPWEQYFGPGTRLTVT.

In this sample, this clone turned up a few times. The chain links TRBV7-9 to TRBJ1-6; 7 bases match TRBD1. Germline values: CDR1 SEHNR, CDR2 FQNEAQ (reference sequence). The J segment lost 5 bases and the V segment lost 2 bases, leaving 12 bases of the junction unmatched. The CDR3 length is 18 residues. CDR3 DNA: TGTGCCAGCAGCTTAAAGGGGAGGAAGGGACAGAATAATTCACCCCTCCACTTT. Protein sequence: CASSLKGRKGQNNSPLHF.

CDR3 residues: CASSLGEGYGYTF. The CDR3 bases are TGTGCCAGCAGCCTCGGTGAGGGCTATGGCTACACCTTC. This rearrangement joins TRBV28 to TRBJ1-2; D gene unclear. The CDR3 spans 13 residues. The V end was cut by 6 bases, the J end by 4 bases, with 12 bases between. CDR1 and CDR2 from the germline V gene are MDHEN and SYDVKM.

The J gene is TRBJ2-7, the V gene TRBV5-1; 7 bases are shared with TRBD2. The CDR3 runs 15 residues. The germline CDR1 and CDR2 sequences are SGHRS and YFSETQ. V was pared by 4 bases and J by 5 bases, with 12 bases of the junction left unmatched. CDR3 sequence reads: CASSSRGGSINEQYF. In DNA, the CDR3 is TGCGCCAGCAGCAGTCGGGGCGGGAGCATAAACGAGCAGTACTTC.

The CDR3 reads CAWIPGGGRVGNPRYGYTF. CDR3 in DNA: TGTGCCTGGATCCCAGGTGGGGGCAGGGTGGGGAACCCTCGCTATGGCTACACCTTC. This rearrangement joins TRBV30 to TRBJ1-2, with D maybe TRBD1 (6 bases). This CDR3 has 19 amino acids. Between the trimmed V and J ends, which lost 4 bases and 4 bases, there was a span of 31 bases. The germline V gene has CDR1 GTSNPN and CDR2 SVGIG (reference sequence). The full variable domain, completed using reference TRBV30 and TRBJ1-2, is SQTIHQWPATLVQPVGSPLSLECTVEGTSNPNLYWYRQAAGRGLQLLFYSVGIGQISSEVPQNLSASRPQDRQFILSSKKLLLSDSGFYLCAWIPGGGRVGNPRYGYTFGSGTRLTVV.

The rearrangement joins TRBV3-1 (or the pseudogene TRBV3-2) to TRBJ1-6, with TRBD1 as a possible D gene (6 bases). In germline, CDR1 is LGHDT, CDR2 YNNKEL (reference sequence). V was shortened by 4 bases and J by 10 bases, with 14 bases between the two germline ends. The CDR3 runs to 14 residues. The CDR3 nucleotides are TGTGCCAGCAGCCGGGCGGGGGGGGCGTCACCCCTCCACTTT. Translating gives CASSRAGGASPLHF.

The V call is TRBV6-5, the J call TRBJ1-1; maybe TRBD1 (6 bases). The CDR3 length is 13 residues. Germline V gives CDR1 MNHEY, CDR2 SVGAGI. Trimming left V 6 bases short and J 2 bases short, with 10 bases between. CDR3 nucleotides: TGTGCCAGCAGATCGACAGGTAACACTGAAGCTTTCTTT. This codes for CASRSTGNTEAFF.

As for this clone: Other DNA sequences within the sample encode an identical CDR3. This rearrangement joins TRBV27 to TRBJ1-5; D not resolved. The CDR3 runs to 13 residues. Germline V gene sequence: CDR1 MNHEY, CDR2 SMNVEV (reference sequence). V was pared by 0 bases and J by 2 bases, with 2 bases between. The CDR3 loop is CASSLSGNQPQHF. The CDR3 DNA sequence: TGTGCCAGCAGTTTATCCGGCAATCAGCCCCAGCATTTT.

The chain has TRBV30 and TRBJ2-7, with TRBD1 as a possible D gene (5 bases). V lost 2 bases and J lost 4, with 18 bases in between. Germline values: CDR1 GTSNPN, CDR2 SVGIG (reference sequence). The CDR3 spans 15 residues. The CDR3 sequence: CAWSTEPTDLYEQYF. CDR3 nucleotide sequence: TGTGCCTGGAGTACGGAACCGACAGACCTTTACGAGCAGTACTTC. Drawing the rest from reference TRBV30 and TRBJ2-7, the complete variable domain is SQTIHQWPATLVQPVGSPLSLECTVEGTSNPNLYWYRQAAGRGLQLLFYSVGIGQISSEVPQNLSASRPQDRQFILSSKKLLLSDSGFYLCAWSTEPTDLYEQYFGPGTRLTVT.

V is TRBV28 and J is TRBJ1-2; 8 bases agree with TRBD1. The CDR3 loop spans 13 amino acids. CDR1 and CDR2 (germline): MDHEN, SYDVKM. Losses at the gene ends were 2 bases for V and 8 bases for J; bases not matched to a gene: 4. The CDR3 nucleotides are TGTGCCAGCAGTTTAGATGGGGACAGGGGCTACACCTTC. Translating gives CASSLDGDRGYTF.

The chain links TRBV19 to TRBJ1-5, with D perhaps TRBD1 (6 bases). This CDR3 contains 14 residues. The germline V and J ends were trimmed by 0 bases and 9 bases, with 12 bases remaining between them. Germline V CDR1 and CDR2: LNHDA, SQIVND (reference sequence). The CDR3 here is CASSIEGGPLPQHF. Written as DNA, the CDR3 is TGTGCCAGTAGTATAGAGGGGGGGCCATTGCCCCAGCATTTT.